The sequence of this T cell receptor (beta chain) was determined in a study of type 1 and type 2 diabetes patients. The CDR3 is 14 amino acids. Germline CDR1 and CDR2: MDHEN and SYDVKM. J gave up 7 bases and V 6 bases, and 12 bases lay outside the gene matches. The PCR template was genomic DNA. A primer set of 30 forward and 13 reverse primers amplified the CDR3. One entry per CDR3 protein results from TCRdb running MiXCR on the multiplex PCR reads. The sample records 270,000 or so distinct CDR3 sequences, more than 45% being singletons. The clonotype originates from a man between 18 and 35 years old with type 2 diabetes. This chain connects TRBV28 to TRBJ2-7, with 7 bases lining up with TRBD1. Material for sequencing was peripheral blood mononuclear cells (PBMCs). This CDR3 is CASSPANDRAEQYF. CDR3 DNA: TGTGCCAGCAGCCCAGCAAACGACAGGGCTGAGCAGTACTTC. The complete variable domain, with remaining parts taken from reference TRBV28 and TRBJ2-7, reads DVKVTQSSRYLVKRTGEKVFLECVQDMDHENMFWYRQDPGLGLRLIYFSYDVKMKEKGDIPEGYSVSREKKERFSLILESASTNQTSMYLCASSPANDRAEQYFGPGTRLTVT.